A selection of T cell receptor beta chains follows, all from one sample in a study of cytomegalovirus exposure and HLA in healthy donors. TCRdb's copy holds only in-frame clones and misses some; the assay was immunoSEQ multiplex PCR. Recorded for this sample: about 210,000 clones. The sample taken for sequencing was PBMCs. Every receptor here comes from a woman under 40 in good health and CMV-seropositive. Both conserved end residues are part of each CDR3. The order of the fields is CDR3 length, D gene, V gene, J gene, CDR3 DNA, CDR3 protein. A D gene is named only where the DNA matches it firmly.

16	TRBD2	TRBV5-6	TRBJ2-7	TGTGCCAGCAGCTTGGAGAGCGGGAGGGTCCGTTACGAGCAGTACTTC	CASSLESGRVRYEQYF
13	-	TRBV2	TRBJ2-2	TGTGCCAGCAGGCAAGGGGAGGCCGGGGAGCTGTTTTTT	CASRQGEAGELFF
13	-	TRBV9	TRBJ1-2	TGTGCCAGCAGGCCCGGGCAGGGGATTGGCTACACCTTC	CASRPGQGIGYTF
17	TRBD1	TRBV15	TRBJ1-1	TGTGCCACCAGCAGAGATAGAGGTCAGGGGGTAAACACTGAAGCTTTCTTT	CATSRDRGQGVNTEAFF
15	TRBD1	TRBV10-3	TRBJ2-7	TGTGCCATCAACGGGCAGGACAGGGTACAGCACGAGCAGTACTTC	CAINGQDRVQHEQYF
14	-	TRBV11-2	TRBJ2-4	TGTGCCAGCAGGGACTCGGACAGAAAAAACATTCAGTACTTC	CASRDSDRKNIQYF
13	-	TRBV5-8	TRBJ1-2	TGTGCCAGCAGTCCTGGCCTGAACTATGGCTACACCTTC	CASSPGLNYGYTF
15	TRBD2	TRBV18	TRBJ2-1	TGTGCCAGCTCACACACTAGCGGGGGGGTCTATGAGCAGTTCTTC	CASSHTSGGVYEQFF
15	TRBD2	TRBV29-1	TRBJ2-7	TGCAGCGTTTTGTTTGGGACTATGGTGACCTACGAGCAGTACTTC	CSVLFGTMVTYEQYF
22	-	TRBV12-5	TRBJ2-1	TGTGCTAGTGGTTTGGTACCCCACCCCACTAACAAGGTCCATAGTCTCTACAATGAGCAGTTCTTC	CASGLVPHPTNKVHSLYNEQFF
15	-	TRBV5-5	TRBJ1-5	TGTGCCAGCAGCCTGGAGTGGGGGCGCAATCAGCCCCAGCATTTT	CASSLEWGRNQPQHF
18	TRBD1	TRBV28	TRBJ1-5	TGTGCCAGCAGTTACCCTTTTGGGACAGCCCATAGCAATCAGCCCCAGCATTTT	CASSYPFGTAHSNQPQHF
15	-	TRBV18	TRBJ1-1	TGTGCCAGCTCACTACGAGGCCCTTTGAACACTGAAGCTTTCTTT	CASSLRGPLNTEAFF
12	TRBD2	TRBV6-5	TRBJ2-7	TGTGCCAGCCGCGGGAGCTCCTACGAGCAGTACTTC	CASRGSSYEQYF
17	TRBD2	TRBV9	TRBJ2-2	TGTGCCAGCAGCGTCGGGGGACTAGCCGCGAACACCGGGGAGCTGTTTTTT	CASSVGGLAANTGELFF
17	-	TRBV19	TRBJ2-7	TGTGCCAGTAGTATAGGAAGGCGGGACAGTCCTACCTACGAGCAGTACTTC	CASSIGRRDSPTYEQYF
16	TRBD2	TRBV6-5	TRBJ2-1	TGTGCCAGCAGTTCCACTAGCGGGGGGGGTTACAATGAGCAGTTCTTC	CASSSTSGGGYNEQFF
14	-	TRBV6-1	TRBJ1-2	TGTGCCAGCAGTGAATATCGGTGGTCGAGTGGCTACACCTTC	CASSEYRWSSGYTF
16	-	TRBV7-5	TRBJ1-2	TGTGTCAGAAGCCGTCGGACAGGGAAACCTATTGGTGGCTACACCTTC	CVRSRRTGKPIGGYTF
15	-	TRBV18	TRBJ2-4	TGTGCCAGCTCACTGAGGGACTTAGCCAAAAACATTCAGTACTTC	CASSLRDLAKNIQYF
14	TRBD1	TRBV10-2	TRBJ1-5	TGCGCCAGCAGTGAGCAGGGGGCGCGTCAGCCCCAGCATTTT	CASSEQGARQPQHF
17	TRBD1	TRBV5-1	TRBJ1-2	TGCGCCAGCAGCTTGATCCCGGGACAGGGGGCTAGTTTTGGCTACACCTTC	CASSLIPGQGASFGYTF
16	TRBD1	TRBV11-2	TRBJ2-6	TGTGCCAGCAGCTTGGGACAGACCTCTGGGGCCAACGTCCTGACTTTC	CASSLGQTSGANVLTF
10	-	TRBV25-1	TRBJ2-5	TGTGCCAGCTTCTTTGAGACCCAGTACTTC	CASFFETQYF
14	TRBD2	TRBV10-2	TRBJ2-1	TGCGCCAGCAGTGAGTTGCTAGCGGGAGGGGGTCTGTTCTTC	CASSELLAGGGLFF
16	TRBD1	TRBV10-3	TRBJ2-1	TGTGCCATCAGTCCCGGGACAGGGAGGGCTAACAATGAGCAGTTCTTC	CAISPGTGRANNEQFF
14	TRBD1	TRBV2	TRBJ1-5	TGTGCCAGCAGTTTGGGACAGGCCTTGCAGCCCCAGCATTTT	CASSLGQALQPQHF
12	-	TRBV6-1	TRBJ2-1	TGTGCCAGCAGTGTACAGGGCAATGAGCAGTTCTTC	CASSVQGNEQFF
11	-	TRBV20-1	TRBJ2-1	TGCAGTGCTAGCCCCGGTGGTGAGCAGTTCTTC	CSASPGGEQFF
15	-	TRBV6-1	TRBJ1-2	TGTGCCAGCAGTGAACACGGAGGGCTAGGCTATGGCTACACCTTC	CASSEHGGLGYGYTF
14	-	TRBV9	TRBJ1-1	TGTGCCAGCAGCGTAGATTCGGGAGGGTCTGAAGCTTTCTTT	CASSVDSGGSEAFF
16	TRBD2	TRBV11-3	TRBJ2-7	TGTGCCAGCAGCCCCTCCGGAGATCGGGGGGCCTACGAGCAGTACTTC	CASSPSGDRGAYEQYF
15	-	TRBV28	TRBJ1-2	TGTGCCAGCAGTTTAAGGCAGGGTCAGACCTATGGCTACACCTTC	CASSLRQGQTYGYTF
19	TRBD2	TRBV5-1	TRBJ2-6	TGCGCCAGCAGTCATGGACCGAGCGGGAGGGTGGCCGGGGCCAACGTCCTGACTTTC	CASSHGPSGRVAGANVLTF
14	-	TRBV15	TRBJ2-3	TGTGCCACCAGCAGGGGGACAGCGGGAGATACGCAGTATTTT	CATSRGTAGDTQYF